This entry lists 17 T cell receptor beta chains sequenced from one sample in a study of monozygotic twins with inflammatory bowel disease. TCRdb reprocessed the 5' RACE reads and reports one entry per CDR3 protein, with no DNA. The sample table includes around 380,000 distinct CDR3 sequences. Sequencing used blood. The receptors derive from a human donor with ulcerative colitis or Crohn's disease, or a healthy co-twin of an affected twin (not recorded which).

CDR3 in amino acids: CASGTGGGNTIYF. V usage is TRBV30 and J usage is TRBJ1-3; TCRdb picks TRBD1, but there is no DNA to check that call. Per the germline V gene, CDR1 is GTSNPN and CDR2 is SVGIG (reference sequence). The CDR3 has 13 residues.

The CDR3 protein is CASSWAGGYNEQFF. The rearrangement joins TRBV5-1 to TRBJ2-1; as DNA is missing, the TRBD1 call by TCRdb cannot be tested. Germline assignment: CDR1 SGHRS and CDR2 YFSETQ. The CDR3 totals 14 residues.

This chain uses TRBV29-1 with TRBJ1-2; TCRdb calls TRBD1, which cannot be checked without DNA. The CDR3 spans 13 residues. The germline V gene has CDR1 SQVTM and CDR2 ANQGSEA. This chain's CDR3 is CSAIRDVDYGYTF.

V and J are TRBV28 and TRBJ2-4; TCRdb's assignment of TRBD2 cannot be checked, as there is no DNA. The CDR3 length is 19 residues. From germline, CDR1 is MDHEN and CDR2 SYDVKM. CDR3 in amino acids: CASSLGLAGAQLGKNIQYF.

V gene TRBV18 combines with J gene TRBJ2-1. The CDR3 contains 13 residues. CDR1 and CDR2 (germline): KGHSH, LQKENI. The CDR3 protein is CASSPESEDEQFF.

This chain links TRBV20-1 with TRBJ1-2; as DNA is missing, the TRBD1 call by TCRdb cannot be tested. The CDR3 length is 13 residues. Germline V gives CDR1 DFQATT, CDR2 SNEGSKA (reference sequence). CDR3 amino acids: CSAGTGGAGGYTF.

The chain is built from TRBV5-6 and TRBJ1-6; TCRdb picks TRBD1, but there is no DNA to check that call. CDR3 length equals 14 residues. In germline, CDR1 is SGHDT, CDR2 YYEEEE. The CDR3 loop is CASSIDRARSPLHF.

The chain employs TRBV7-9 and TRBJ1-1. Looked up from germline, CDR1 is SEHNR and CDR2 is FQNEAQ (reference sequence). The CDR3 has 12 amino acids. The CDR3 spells CASRNQSTEAFF.

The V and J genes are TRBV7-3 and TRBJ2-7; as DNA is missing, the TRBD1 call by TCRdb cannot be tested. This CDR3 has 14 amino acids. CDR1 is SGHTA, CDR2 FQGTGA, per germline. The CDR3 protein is CASSQAGQEYEQYF.

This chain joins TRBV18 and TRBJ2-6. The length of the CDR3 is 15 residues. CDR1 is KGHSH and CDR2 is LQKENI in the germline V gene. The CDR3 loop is CASSPLGSGANVLTF.

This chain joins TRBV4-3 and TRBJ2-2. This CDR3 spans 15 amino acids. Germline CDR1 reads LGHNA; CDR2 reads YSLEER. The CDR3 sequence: CASSQGWGNTGELFF.

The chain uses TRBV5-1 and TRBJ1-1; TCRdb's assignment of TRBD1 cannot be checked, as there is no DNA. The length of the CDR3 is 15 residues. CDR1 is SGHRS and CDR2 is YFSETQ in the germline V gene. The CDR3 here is CASSLQGGEGAEAFF.

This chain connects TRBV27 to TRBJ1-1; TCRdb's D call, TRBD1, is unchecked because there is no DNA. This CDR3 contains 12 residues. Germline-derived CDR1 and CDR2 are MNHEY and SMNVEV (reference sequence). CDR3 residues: CASSRAGLEAFF.

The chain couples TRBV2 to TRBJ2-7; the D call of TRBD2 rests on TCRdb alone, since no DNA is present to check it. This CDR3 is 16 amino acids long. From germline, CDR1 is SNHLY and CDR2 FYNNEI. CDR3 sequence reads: CASSLMTSGVTYEQYF.

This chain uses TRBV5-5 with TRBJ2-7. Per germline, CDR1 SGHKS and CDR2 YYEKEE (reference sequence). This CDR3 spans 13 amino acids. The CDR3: CASTQVAVGEQYF.

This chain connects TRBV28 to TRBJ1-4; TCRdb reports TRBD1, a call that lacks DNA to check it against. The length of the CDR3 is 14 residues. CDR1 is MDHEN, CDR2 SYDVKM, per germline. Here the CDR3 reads CASRIQGKREKLFF.

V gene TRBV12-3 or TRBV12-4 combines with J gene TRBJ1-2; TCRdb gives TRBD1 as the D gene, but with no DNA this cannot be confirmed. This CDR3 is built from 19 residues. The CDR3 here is CASSLVLLQGIGSNYGYTF.